This entry features one T cell receptor beta chain sequence. The antigen this receptor binds is unknown. Base qualities are not recorded, but no much larger clone differs from it by a single base. RNA was extracted with the RNeasy kit and about 0.45 to 1 ug was reverse transcribed using random hexamers. The immunoSEQ multiplex PCR assay, which covers 54 Vbeta and 13 Jbeta segments, was used to amplify TCR beta CDR3 regions. PCR amplification bias was corrected using a synthetic template baseline for primer optimization and computational correction. As for how the authors treated the data: Reads were annotated to V, D and J genes according to IMGT and were analyzed with immunoSEQ Analyzer, with only productive sequences retained. To calculate clonality, Shannon entropy was normalized by log2 of the number of productive unique sequences and then subtracted from one. Public and private clones were assessed among the 100 most prevalent clones of each patient and control. A clone was defined as Susac-specific if it was absent from the healthy and MS cohorts, from some 1,100 published viral clones and from other ImmuneACCESS disease sequences. Starting from the raw public reads, TCRdb applied fastp trimming at Q25, assembled clones with MiXCR and retained in-frame beta chains. Duplicate CDR3 protein sequences are folded into a single record with the most common DNA and genes. TCRdb, rather than the study authors, made the V and J calls. This sample gives over 95,000 distinct CDR3 sequences in total; 92% of them show up just once. About 0.12% of the sample goes to the ten largest clones.

In the germline V gene, CDR1 corresponds to SGHRS and CDR2 to YFSETQ. The CDR3 holds 14 amino acids from the cysteine to the phenylalanine. The kept DNA is CDR3 alone, 42 bases in frame from the first base. The germline V and J ends show losses of 2 bases and 1 base respectively, and no gene match explains 2 bases of the junction. This entry comes from a study of CD8 T cells in Susac syndrome (dated by TCRdb to the late 2010s). Context from the whole study: Whether CD8+ T cell activation and differentiation in Susac syndrome was antigen driven was tested using repertoire sequencing. CD8+ T cell repertoire clonality was compared between eleven to twelve healthy donors, approximately 14 Susac syndrome patients and 15 or so multiple sclerosis patients.

Peripheral blood CD8+ and CD4+ T cells from healthy donors, Susac syndrome patients and multiple sclerosis patients were profiled using high-throughput TCR beta sequencing. Healthy donors were included as age- and sex-matched controls. CD8+ TEMRA cells were enriched by FACS, while bulk CD8+ and CD4+ T cells were purified by magnetic negative isolation. Blood was collected in EDTA tubes and processed within 24 hours, with PBMCs isolated through density gradient centrifugation. PBMCs destined for TCR sequencing were cryopreserved in liquid nitrogen and later thawed in a 37 °C water bath. Purity of sorted or isolated CD4+, CD8+ and CD8+ TEMRA cells was at least 90%. Summary of the overall study and its limitations: The study acknowledged that relatively few individuals were included in the TCR sequencing and HLA analysis.

The chain uses TRBV5-1 and TRBJ2-5; 7 bases in between match TRBD2. Source material: CD8+ T cells from PBMCs. The receptor's source is a human donor in good health. The CDR3 reads as follows: CASSFGLGQETQYF. Read as DNA, the sequence is TGCGCCAGCAGCTTCGGACTAGGCCAAGAGACCCAGTACTTC.